This passage covers 28 T cell receptor beta chains from one sample sequenced in a study of OX40 agonist ivuxolimab in advanced cancers. The assay was immunoSEQ multiplex PCR, and TCRdb's table has in-frame clones only and misses some. Here the sample spans about 64,000 clones, almost 85% being singletons. Sequencing was performed on CD4+ or CD8+ T cells sorted from blood, taken in a trial of the OX40 agonist ivuxolimab. These receptor sequences come from an adult with an advanced solid tumor such as melanoma, head and neck, liver or kidney cancer.

The rearrangement uses TRBV5-4 and TRBJ1-4; D is uncertain. This CDR3 is built from 16 residues. V lost 4 bases, J lost 5 bases, and 18 bases lay in between. The germline V gene has CDR1 SGHNT and CDR2 YYREEE (reference sequence). This chain's CDR3 is CASSQDWQRRNEKLFF. In DNA, the CDR3 is TGTGCCAGCAGCCAAGATTGGCAGAGGCGGAATGAAAAACTGTTTTTT.

The V and J genes are TRBV11-3 and TRBJ1-2, with D unresolved. Germline V gives CDR1 SGHNT, CDR2 YENEEA. Trimming left V 5 bases short and J 4 bases short, with 11 bases between. The CDR3 has 13 residues. CDR3 DNA: TGTGCCAGCAGCCCGCCTGATTCCTATGGCTACACCTTC. This encodes CASSPPDSYGYTF.

The chain uses TRBV7-8 and TRBJ2-7; no firm D call. The CDR3 has 14 amino acids. The germline gives CDR1 SGHVS, CDR2 FQNEAQ. Trimming removed 1 base at V and 0 bases at J, with 7 bases between. CDR3 protein: CASSLGLLSYEQYF. DNA of the CDR3: TGTGCCAGCAGCTTAGGTCTCCTCTCCTACGAGCAGTACTTC.

This rearrangement joins TRBV7-3 to TRBJ1-1; D unresolved. Trimming took off 2 bases at V and 3 bases at J, with 7 bases between the two ends. Germline-derived CDR1 and CDR2 are SGHTA and FQGTGA. This CDR3 has 13 residues. The CDR3 DNA follows: TGTGCCAGCAGCTTATCGCCTGACACTGAAGCTTTCTTT. It is translated as CASSLSPDTEAFF.

The chain carries TRBV27 and TRBJ2-3; D is undetermined. Germline CDR1 reads MNHEY; CDR2 reads SMNVEV (reference sequence). CDR3 length: 14 amino acids. V lost 5 bases and J lost 1, with 10 bases in between. The CDR3 bases are TGTGCCAGCAGTCCAGTTAGGGGCACAGATACGCAGTATTTT. Translation: CASSPVRGTDTQYF.

This chain uses TRBV19 with TRBJ2-3; D might be TRBD2 (6 bases). V was shortened by 3 bases and J by 4 bases, with 17 bases between the two germline ends. CDR1 is LNHDA, CDR2 SQIVND, per germline (reference sequence). CDR3 size: 16 residues. CDR3 sequence: CASSIRAGGGPDTQYF. The CDR3 coding sequence is TGTGCCAGTAGTATCCGAGCGGGCGGAGGGCCAGATACGCAGTATTTT.

This chain joins TRBV30 and TRBJ2-7; D call uncertain. The germline CDR1 and CDR2 sequences are GTSNPN and SVGIG (reference sequence). Trimming cost V 3 bases and J 1 base, with 4 bases left between them. The CDR3 runs 11 residues. CDR3 bases: TGTGCCTGGAGAGGTTCCTACGAGCAGTACTTC. It encodes CAWRGSYEQYF.

The V and J genes are TRBV7-2 and TRBJ2-3; 12 positions agree with TRBD2. The V segment lost 0 bases and the J segment 3 bases; nucleotides outside the gene matches: 13. This CDR3 region has 20 residues. Germline V gene lookup returns CDR1 SGHTA and CDR2 FQGNSA. The CDR3 region is CASSLAASGRAGGRTDTQYF. The CDR3 DNA reads as TGTGCCAGCAGCTTAGCGGCTAGCGGGAGGGCTGGGGGGAGGACAGATACGCAGTATTTT.

V and J are TRBV20-1 and TRBJ1-1, with D possibly matching TRBD1 (5 bases). This CDR3 spans 11 amino acids. The germline V gene has CDR1 DFQATT and CDR2 SNEGSKA (reference sequence). V shed 5 bases and J shed 4 bases, with 8 bases lying between them. CDR3 in DNA: TGCAGTGCTTACAGGCCCACTGAAGCTTTCTTT. It is translated as CSAYRPTEAFF.

The chain uses TRBV5-4 and TRBJ1-1; 8 bases align to TRBD1. The CDR3 spans 16 residues. Germline-derived CDR1 and CDR2 are SGHNT and YYREEE (reference sequence). The trim removed 0 bases at V and 0 bases at J, leaving 4 bases unmatched. The CDR3 protein is CASSLGGDRLNTEAFF. The CDR3 DNA sequence: TGTGCCAGCAGCTTGGGAGGGGACAGGCTGAACACTGAAGCTTTCTTT.

This sequence joins TRBV7-9 and TRBJ1-3; D is ambiguous. The germline gives CDR1 SEHNR, CDR2 FQNEAQ (reference sequence). V shed 1 base and J shed 0 bases, with 7 bases lying between them. This CDR3 is built from 15 residues. CDR3 sequence (DNA): TGTGCCAGCAGCTTAGTGCGAACCTCTGGAAACACCATATATTTT. As protein: CASSLVRTSGNTIYF.

This clone occurred a few times. This rearrangement joins TRBV4-1 to TRBJ1-2; D is uncertain. The ends were cut back, 0 bases at V and 3 bases at J, with 11 bases in the middle. Germline values: CDR1 MGHRA, CDR2 YSYEKL. This CDR3 comprises 15 residues. This CDR3 reads CASSQDLSYDYGYTF. CDR3 nucleotide sequence: TGCGCCAGCAGCCAAGATCTTAGTTACGACTATGGCTACACCTTC.

On this clone itself: The germline gene is not matched at one end of the junction; a read error may be the cause. The genes are TRBV7-2 and TRBJ2-7, with D uncertain. The DNA end favors TRBJ2-1, so the J call may be wrong. Germline V gene sequence: CDR1 SGHTA, CDR2 FQGNSA. The CDR3 has 14 amino acids. The CDR3 region has the DNA TGCGCCAGCAGCCAAGGTATACAGTTCGATGAGCAGTTCTTC. Its protein product is CASSQGIQFDEQFF.

The chain combines TRBV5-1 with TRBJ2-6, with TRBD1 matching 10 bases. Trimming took 0 bases from V and 2 from J; bases not matched to a gene: 5. Germline CDR1 SGHRS, CDR2 YFSETQ. The CDR3 has 18 amino acids. This chain's CDR3 is CASSLGGTGVAGANVLTF. In nucleotides, the CDR3 is TGCGCCAGCAGCTTGGGCGGGACAGGGGTTGCTGGGGCCAACGTCCTGACTTTC.

This clone was picked up one time. The rearrangement joins TRBV19 to TRBJ2-1; possibly TRBD2 for D (7 bases). V lost 5 bases and J lost 4, with 18 bases in between. CDR1 is LNHDA, CDR2 SQIVND, per germline (reference sequence). This CDR3 has 16 residues. The CDR3, as DNA: TGTGCCAGTAGTCCCCCGGGGAGGGGGTCATACAATGAGCAGTTCTTC. As protein: CASSPPGRGSYNEQFF.

The chain carries TRBV4-1 and TRBJ1-2, with 8 bases identical to TRBD1. Trimming removed 4 bases from V and 4 bases from J; junction bases left unmatched: 2. Per germline, CDR1 MGHRA and CDR2 YSYEKL. CDR3 length equals 13 residues. Written as DNA, the CDR3 is TGCGCCAGCAGCCGGGACAGGAGCTATGGCTACACCTTC. The encoded protein is CASSRDRSYGYTF.

This clone was counted a few times. V gene TRBV10-3 combines with J gene TRBJ1-2; D ambiguous. V was trimmed by 4 bases and J by 8 bases, leaving 11 bases between them. The CDR3 is 12 amino acids. Germline values: CDR1 ENHRY, CDR2 SYGVKD. The CDR3 loop reads CAISGWNSGYTF. Here the CDR3 DNA reads TGTGCCATCAGTGGGTGGAATTCGGGCTACACCTTC.

The chain couples TRBV18 to TRBJ2-1; D is perhaps TRBD2 (5 bases). Germline V CDR1 and CDR2: KGHSH, LQKENI. This CDR3 contains 14 residues. V gave up 3 bases and J gave up 5 bases, with 11 bases separating them. The CDR3 region has the DNA TGTGCCAGCTCACCGCCTAGCAACGACAATGAGCAGTTCTTC. Amino acid sequence: CASSPPSNDNEQFF.

The J gene is TRBJ2-3, the V gene TRBV23-1; D ambiguous. TRBV23-1 is reported as an ORF; its role is uncertain. V was pared by 6 bases and J by 2 bases, with 6 bases between. This CDR3 contains 12 residues. The CDR3 loop is CASRNYTDTQYF. The CDR3 bases are TGCGCCAGCAGAAACTACACAGATACGCAGTATTTT.

This clone was detected only a few times. This rearrangement joins TRBV27 to TRBJ2-1, with 8 bases that match TRBD1. The ends lost 6 bases at V and 4 bases at J; junction bases unmatched: 8. The CDR3 covers 15 residues. From germline, CDR1 is MNHEY and CDR2 SMNVEV (reference sequence). DNA of the CDR3: TGTGCCAGCAGCCCAGACAGGGGCTCTTACAATGAGCAGTTCTTC. This codes for CASSPDRGSYNEQFF.

The chain couples TRBV14 to TRBJ2-7; D is unresolved. Germline CDR1 is SGHDN and CDR2 is FVKESK. Trimming cost V 5 bases and J 6 bases, with 17 bases left between them. This CDR3 spans 14 amino acids. The CDR3 coding sequence is TGTGCCAGCAGCTCCGACGTGGCCCGCCGCGAGCAGTACTTC. As protein: CASSSDVARREQYF.

This clone was seen only once. This rearrangement joins TRBV27 to TRBJ1-5; 7 positions match TRBD1. The junction had 7 bases not matched to a gene; V was cut back by 5 bases and J by 3 bases. The CDR3 is 15 residues long. Germline V lookup: CDR1 MNHEY, CDR2 SMNVEV (reference sequence). The DNA for the CDR3 is TGTGCCAGCAGTCCACTGGGGACAGTCAATCAGCCCCAGCATTTT. Its translation: CASSPLGTVNQPQHF.

The chain recombines TRBV7-9 with TRBJ2-7; D uncertain. CDR1 is SEHNR, CDR2 FQNEAQ, per germline (reference sequence). The CDR3 is 11 amino acids. Trimming pared 6 bases from V and 2 bases from J, leaving 5 bases between. CDR3 loop: CASSRAYEQYF. The DNA for the CDR3 is TGTGCCAGCAGTCGGGCCTACGAGCAGTACTTC.

In regard to this clone: This same CDR3 is encoded by further DNA sequences in the sample. The chain is built from TRBV29-1 and TRBJ1-1; perhaps TRBD1 as D (6 bases). Germline V lookup: CDR1 SQVTM, CDR2 ANQGSEA. The CDR3 has 15 amino acids. The V gene lost 7 bases and the J gene lost 0 bases, with 18 bases spanning the gap. The CDR3 region is CSARGGWGMNTEAFF. For the CDR3, the DNA is TGCAGCGCCCGAGGGGGGTGGGGGATGAACACTGAAGCTTTCTTT.

This sequence joins TRBV9 and TRBJ2-5; 15 bases are shared with TRBD2. V gave up 4 bases and J gave up 4 bases; unmatched junction bases: 5. The germline V gene encodes CDR1 SGDLS and CDR2 YYNGEE. CDR3 length: 16 residues. CDR3 protein: CASSLQGLAGGETQYF. The CDR3 bases are TGTGCCAGCAGCCTCCAGGGACTAGCGGGAGGAGAGACCCAGTACTTC.

The genes are TRBV5-1 and TRBJ2-5, with D possibly being TRBD1 (5 bases). Trimming removed 5 bases from V and 3 bases from J, with 11 bases in between. The germline CDR1 and CDR2 sequences are SGHRS and YFSETQ. The CDR3 extends over 13 amino acids. CDR3 region: CASRGAWEETQYF. The CDR3 DNA reads TGCGCCAGCAGAGGGGCCTGGGAAGAGACCCAGTACTTC.

V and J are TRBV7-2 and TRBJ2-3; 8 nucleotides agree with TRBD2. Germline values: CDR1 SGHTA, CDR2 FQGNSA. There are 13 residues in the CDR3. Trimming removed 5 bases from V and 7 bases from J; junction bases left unmatched: 5. The CDR3 protein is CASSRGLVYTQYF. CDR3 coding DNA: TGTGCCAGCAGCCGGGGACTAGTCTATACGCAGTATTTT.

CDR3 nucleotides: TGTGCCTGGAGTGAAGAGTTCCCCGGGCCCCATAATTCACCCCTCCACTTT. Residues: CAWSEEFPGPHNSPLHF. This chain links TRBV30 with TRBJ1-6; D uncertain. This CDR3 is built from 17 residues. The germline gives CDR1 GTSNPN, CDR2 SVGIG (reference sequence). Deletions cut 1 base from V and 5 bases from J, with 18 bases between.